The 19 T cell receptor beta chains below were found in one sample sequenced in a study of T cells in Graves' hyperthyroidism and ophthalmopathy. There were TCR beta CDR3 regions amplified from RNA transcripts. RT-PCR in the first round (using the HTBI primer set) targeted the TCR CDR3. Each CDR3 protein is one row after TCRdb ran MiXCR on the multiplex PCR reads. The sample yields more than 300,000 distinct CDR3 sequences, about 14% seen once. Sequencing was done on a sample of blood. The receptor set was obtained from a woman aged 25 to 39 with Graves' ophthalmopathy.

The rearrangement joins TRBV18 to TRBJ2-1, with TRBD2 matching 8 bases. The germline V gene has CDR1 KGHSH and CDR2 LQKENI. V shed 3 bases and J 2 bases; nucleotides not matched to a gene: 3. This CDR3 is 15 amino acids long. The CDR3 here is CASSPNSGAYNEQFF. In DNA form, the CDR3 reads TGTGCCAGCTCACCCAATAGCGGGGCCTACAATGAGCAGTTCTTC.

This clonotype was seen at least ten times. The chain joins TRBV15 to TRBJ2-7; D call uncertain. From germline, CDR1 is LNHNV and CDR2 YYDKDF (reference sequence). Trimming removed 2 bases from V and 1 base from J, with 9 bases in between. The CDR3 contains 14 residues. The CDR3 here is CATSRQTTSYEQYF. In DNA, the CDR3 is TGTGCCACCAGCAGACAGACGACATCCTACGAGCAGTACTTC.

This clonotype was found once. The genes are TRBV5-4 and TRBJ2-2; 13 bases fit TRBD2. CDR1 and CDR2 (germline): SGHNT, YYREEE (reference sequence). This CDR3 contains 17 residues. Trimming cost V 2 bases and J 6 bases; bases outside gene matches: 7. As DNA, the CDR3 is TGTGCCAGCAGCTTTGAGTTTACTAGCGGGGGGGCCGGGGAGCTGTTTTTT. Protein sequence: CASSFEFTSGGAGELFF.

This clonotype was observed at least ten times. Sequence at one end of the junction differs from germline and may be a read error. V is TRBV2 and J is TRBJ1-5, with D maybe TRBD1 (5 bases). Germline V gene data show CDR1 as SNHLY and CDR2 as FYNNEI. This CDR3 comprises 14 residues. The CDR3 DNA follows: TGTGCCAGCAGCGAAGACAGTAGCAATCAGCCCCAGCATTTT. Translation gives CASSEDSSNQPQHF.

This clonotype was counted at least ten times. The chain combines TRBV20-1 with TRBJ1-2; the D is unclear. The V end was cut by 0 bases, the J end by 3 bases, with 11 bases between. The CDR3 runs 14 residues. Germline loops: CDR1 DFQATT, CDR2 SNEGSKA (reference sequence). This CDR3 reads CSAREPVGYYGYTF. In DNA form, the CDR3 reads TGCAGTGCTAGAGAGCCAGTGGGCTACTATGGCTACACCTTC.

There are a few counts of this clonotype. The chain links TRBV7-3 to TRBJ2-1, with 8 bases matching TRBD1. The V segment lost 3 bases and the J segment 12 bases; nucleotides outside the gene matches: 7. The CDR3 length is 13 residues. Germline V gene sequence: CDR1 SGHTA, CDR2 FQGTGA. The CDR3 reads CASSFPGQELQFF. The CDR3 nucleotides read TGTGCCAGCAGCTTCCCGGGACAGGAATTGCAGTTCTTC.

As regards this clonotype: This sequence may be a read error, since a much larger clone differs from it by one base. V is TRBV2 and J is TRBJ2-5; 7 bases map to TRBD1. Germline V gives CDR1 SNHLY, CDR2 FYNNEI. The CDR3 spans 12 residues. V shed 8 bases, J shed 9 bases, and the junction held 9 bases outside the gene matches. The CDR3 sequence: CASGGQRESQYF. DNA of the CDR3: TGTGCCAGCGGGGGACAGAGGGAGTCCCAGTACTTC.

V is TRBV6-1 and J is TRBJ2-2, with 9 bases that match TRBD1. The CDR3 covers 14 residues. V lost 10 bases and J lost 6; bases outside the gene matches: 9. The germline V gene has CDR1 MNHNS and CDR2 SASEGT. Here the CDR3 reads CAIGGQGDAGELFF. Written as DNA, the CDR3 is TGTGCCATCGGGGGACAGGGTGACGCCGGGGAGCTGTTTTTT.

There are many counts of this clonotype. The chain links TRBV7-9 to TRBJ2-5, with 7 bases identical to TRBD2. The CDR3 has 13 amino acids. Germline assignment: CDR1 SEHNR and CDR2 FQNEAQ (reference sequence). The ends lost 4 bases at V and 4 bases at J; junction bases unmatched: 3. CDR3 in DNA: TGTGCCAGCAGCTCACCTAGCGGAGAGACCCAGTACTTC. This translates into CASSSPSGETQYF. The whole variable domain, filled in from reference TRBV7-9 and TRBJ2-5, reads DTGVSQNPRHKITKRGQNVTFRCDPISEHNRLYWYRQTLGQGPEFLTYFQNEAQLEKSRLLSDRFSAERPKGSFSTLEIQRTEQGDSAMYLCASSSPSGETQYFGPGTRLLVL.

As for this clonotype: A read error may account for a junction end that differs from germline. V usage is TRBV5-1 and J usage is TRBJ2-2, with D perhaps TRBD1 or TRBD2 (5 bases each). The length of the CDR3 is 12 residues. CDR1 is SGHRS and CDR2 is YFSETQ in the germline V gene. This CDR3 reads CASSLQVGDLFF. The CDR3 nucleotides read TGCGCCAGCAGCTTGCAGGTCGGGGACCTGTTTTTT.

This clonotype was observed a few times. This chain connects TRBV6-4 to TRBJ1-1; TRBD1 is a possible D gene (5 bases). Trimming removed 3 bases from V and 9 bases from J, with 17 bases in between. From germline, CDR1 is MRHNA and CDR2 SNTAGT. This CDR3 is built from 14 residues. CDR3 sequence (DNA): TGTGCCAGCAGTGAGAGTTTCAACCCAGGGCAAGCTTTCTTT. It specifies CASSESFNPGQAFF.

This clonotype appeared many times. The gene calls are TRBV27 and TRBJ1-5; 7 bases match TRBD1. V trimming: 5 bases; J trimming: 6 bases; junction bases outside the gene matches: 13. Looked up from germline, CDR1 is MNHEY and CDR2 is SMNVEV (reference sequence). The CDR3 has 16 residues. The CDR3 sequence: CASSRTTGNGGQPQHF. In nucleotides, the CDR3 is TGTGCCAGCAGTCGAACGACAGGGAACGGGGGTCAGCCCCAGCATTTT.

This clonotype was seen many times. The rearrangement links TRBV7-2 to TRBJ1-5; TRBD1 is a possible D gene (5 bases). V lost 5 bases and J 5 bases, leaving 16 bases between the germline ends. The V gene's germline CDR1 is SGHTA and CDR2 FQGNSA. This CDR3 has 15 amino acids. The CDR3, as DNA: TGTGCCAGCAGCCATCGGGGGGACGTTCATCAGCCCCAGCATTTT. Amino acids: CASSHRGDVHQPQHF. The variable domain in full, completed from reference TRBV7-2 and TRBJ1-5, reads GAGVSQSPSNKVTEKGKDVELRCDPISGHTALYWYRQSLGQGLEFLIYFQGNSAPDKSGLPSDRFSAERTGGSVSTLTIQRTQQEDSAVYLCASSHRGDVHQPQHFGDGTRLSIL.

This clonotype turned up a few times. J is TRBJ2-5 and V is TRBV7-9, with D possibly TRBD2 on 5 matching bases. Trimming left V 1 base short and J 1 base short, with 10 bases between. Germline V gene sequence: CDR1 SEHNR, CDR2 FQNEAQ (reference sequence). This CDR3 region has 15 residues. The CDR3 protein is CASSLGAEAQETQYF. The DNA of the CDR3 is TGTGCCAGCAGCTTAGGAGCGGAGGCCCAAGAGACCCAGTACTTC.

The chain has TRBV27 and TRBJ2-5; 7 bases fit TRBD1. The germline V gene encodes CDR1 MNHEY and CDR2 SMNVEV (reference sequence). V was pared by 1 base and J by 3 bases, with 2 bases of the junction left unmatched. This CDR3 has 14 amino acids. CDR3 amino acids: CASSLYRGEETQYF. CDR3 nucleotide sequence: TGTGCCAGCAGTTTATACAGGGGTGAAGAGACCCAGTACTTC.

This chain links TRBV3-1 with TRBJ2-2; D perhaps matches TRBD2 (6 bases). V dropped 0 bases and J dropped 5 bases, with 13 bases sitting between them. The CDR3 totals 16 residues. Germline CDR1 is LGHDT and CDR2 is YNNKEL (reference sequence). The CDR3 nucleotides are TGTGCCAGCAGCCAAGAGGGAGGACGCGGAACCGGGGAGCTGTTTTTT. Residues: CASSQEGGRGTGELFF.

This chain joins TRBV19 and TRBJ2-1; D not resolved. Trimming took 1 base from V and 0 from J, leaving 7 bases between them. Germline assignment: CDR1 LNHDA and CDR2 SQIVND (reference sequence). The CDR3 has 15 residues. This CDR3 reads CASSIGSSSYNEQFF. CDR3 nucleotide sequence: TGTGCCAGTAGTATAGGCAGTAGCTCCTACAATGAGCAGTTCTTC.

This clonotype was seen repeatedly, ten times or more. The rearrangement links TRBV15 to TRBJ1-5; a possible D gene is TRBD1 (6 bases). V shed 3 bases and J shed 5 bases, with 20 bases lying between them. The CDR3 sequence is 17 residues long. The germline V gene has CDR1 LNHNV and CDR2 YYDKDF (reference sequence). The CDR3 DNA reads TGTGCCACCAGCAGTTACCCCACCACAGGGAACGATCAGCCCCAGCATTTT. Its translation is CATSSYPTTGNDQPQHF. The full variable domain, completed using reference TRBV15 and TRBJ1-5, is DAMVIQNPRYQVTQFGKPVTLSCSQTLNHNVMYWYQQKSSQAPKLLFHYYDKDFNNEADTPDNFQSRRPNTSFCFLDIRSPGLGDTAMYLCATSSYPTTGNDQPQHFGDGTRLSIL.

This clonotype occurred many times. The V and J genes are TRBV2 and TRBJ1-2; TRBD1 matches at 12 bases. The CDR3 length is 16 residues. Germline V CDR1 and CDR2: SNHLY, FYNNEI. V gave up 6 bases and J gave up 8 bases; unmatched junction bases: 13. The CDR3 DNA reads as TGTGCCAGCAGCGAGCTCCGGGGACAGGGGGCGTTCGGCTACACCTTC. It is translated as CASSELRGQGAFGYTF.